Following are 26 T cell receptor beta chains from one sample sequenced in a study of control samples from healthy donors and cancer patients. Clones were read by immunoSEQ multiplex PCR, and TCRdb kept only the in-frame ones, dropping some. The table records tens of thousands of clones, about 88% of them present only once. Sequences were obtained from PBMCs. These receptors all stem from a man in his 70s with lung cancer.

V gene TRBV10-3 combines with J gene TRBJ2-7; no clear D gene. Trimming stripped 6 bases from V and 6 bases from J, with 9 bases between. Germline V CDR1 and CDR2: ENHRY, SYGVKD. This CDR3 has 11 amino acids. This CDR3 reads CAIRAATEQYF. DNA of the CDR3: TGTGCCATCAGGGCAGCTACCGAGCAGTACTTC.

This clone was recorded a few times. The V and J genes are TRBV5-1 and TRBJ2-2; tentative D call: TRBD2 (6 bases). Per germline, CDR1 SGHRS and CDR2 YFSETQ. V dropped 3 bases and J dropped 5 bases, with 11 bases sitting between them. This CDR3 is 14 amino acids long. CDR3 nucleotide sequence: TGCGCCAGCAGCTCCCCCCTAGCGACCGGGGAGCTGTTTTTT. Translation gives CASSSPLATGELFF.

The table lists this clone with many counts. The chain couples TRBV19 to TRBJ1-6, with D unresolved. The V and J ends lost 5 bases and 7 bases respectively, with 9 bases between them. The V gene's germline CDR1 is LNHDA and CDR2 SQIVND (reference sequence). The CDR3 has 13 amino acids. The chain's CDR3 is CASSVRTNSPLHF. In nucleotides, the CDR3 is TGTGCCAGTAGTGTTCGTACCAATTCACCCCTCCACTTT.

CDR3 protein: CASSVGASGGPSSYNEQFF. The CDR3 DNA reads as TGTGCCAGCAGCGTAGGCGCTAGCGGGGGCCCTAGCTCCTACAATGAGCAGTTCTTC. V gene TRBV9 combines with J gene TRBJ2-1, with 10 bases fitting TRBD2. V lost 0 bases, J lost 0 bases, and 9 bases stayed unmatched. Per germline, CDR1 SGDLS and CDR2 YYNGEE. The CDR3 sequence is 19 residues long.

The rearrangement joins TRBV14 to TRBJ2-3; no definite D call. This CDR3 contains 17 residues. The ends were cut back, 1 base at V and 1 base at J, with 15 bases in the middle. The germline CDR1 and CDR2 sequences are SGHDN and FVKESK. CDR3: CASSQAWITSRTDTQYF. DNA for the CDR3: TGTGCCAGCAGCCAAGCTTGGATCACTTCCCGCACAGATACGCAGTATTTT.

CDR3 sequence (DNA): TGTGCCAGCACTACCACGGGGAAAGTTCAGTACTTC. The encoded protein is CASTTTGKVQYF. J is TRBJ2-4 and V is TRBV6-6, with D tentatively TRBD2 (5 bases). This CDR3 is 12 amino acids long. V shed 7 bases and J shed 11 bases, with 15 bases lying between them. Germline CDR1 MNHNY, CDR2 SVGAGI (reference sequence).

J is TRBJ2-7 and V is TRBV7-8; possibly TRBD2 for D (5 bases). Trimming shortened V by 5 bases and J by 1 base, and 18 bases separated the two germline ends. The CDR3 runs to 16 residues. Germline CDR1 SGHVS, CDR2 FQNEAQ. CDR3 DNA: TGTGCCAGCAGCCCACGCCCCGGACGGACTTCCTACGAGCAGTACTTC. Translated, it gives CASSPRPGRTSYEQYF. The complete variable domain, with remaining parts taken from reference TRBV7-8 and TRBJ2-7, reads GAGVSQSPRYKVAKRGQDVALRCDPISGHVSLFWYQQALGQGPEFLTYFQNEAQLDKSGLPSDRFFAERPEGSVSTLKIQRTQQEDSAVYLCASSPRPGRTSYEQYFGPGTRLTVT.

The J gene is TRBJ2-3, the V gene TRBV9; D is undetermined. V dropped 3 bases and J dropped 0 bases, with 14 bases sitting between them. The length of the CDR3 is 16 residues. Germline CDR1 SGDLS, CDR2 YYNGEE. CDR3 sequence: CASSDPTFSSTDTQYF. The CDR3 DNA reads TGTGCCAGCAGCGACCCCACGTTTTCTAGCACAGATACGCAGTATTTT.

The rearrangement uses TRBV5-1 and TRBJ2-2; 9 nucleotides line up with TRBD1. J lost 6 bases, V lost 0 bases, and 3 bases had no gene match. Germline CDR1 and CDR2: SGHRS and YFSETQ. CDR3 size: 15 residues. CDR3 sequence: CASSLDHRGPGELFF. The CDR3 DNA is TGCGCCAGCAGCTTGGACCACAGGGGGCCCGGGGAGCTGTTTTTT.

The chain combines TRBV19 with TRBJ2-5, with 7 positions matching TRBD2. This CDR3 region has 15 residues. V shed 5 bases, J shed 1 base, and the junction held 7 bases outside the gene matches. The germline CDR1 and CDR2 sequences are LNHDA and SQIVND (reference sequence). The CDR3 coding sequence is TGTGCCAGTAGTTCCCTCTCGGGGGGCCAAGAGACCCAGTACTTC. Translating it yields CASSSLSGGQETQYF.

The V call is TRBV24-1, the J call TRBJ1-5, with no clear D. CDR1 is KGHDR and CDR2 is SFDVKD in the germline V gene. Trimming left V 4 bases short and J 9 bases short, with 15 bases between. The CDR3 spans 14 residues. CDR3: CATSDRTGFGPQHF. The CDR3 DNA follows: TGTGCCACCAGTGACCGGACCGGTTTTGGGCCCCAGCATTTT.

This rearrangement joins TRBV6-5 to TRBJ2-7, with D possibly being TRBD2 (5 bases). This CDR3 region has 15 residues. V shed 8 bases and J shed 3 bases, with 20 bases lying between them. Germline assignment: CDR1 MNHEY and CDR2 SVGAGI. The DNA for the CDR3 is TGTGCCAGCCAGCGGTCGGGCGCTGGGGTCTACGAGCAGTACTTC. This translates into CASQRSGAGVYEQYF.

The rearrangement links TRBV19 to TRBJ2-6; no clear D gene. This CDR3 is built from 16 residues. Germline-derived CDR1 and CDR2 are LNHDA and SQIVND (reference sequence). Trimming removed 7 bases at V and 1 base at J, with 14 bases between. CDR3 sequence reads: CASILTTLSGANVLTF. Written as DNA, the CDR3 is TGTGCCAGTATTTTGACGACGTTGTCTGGGGCCAACGTCCTGACTTTC.

V gene TRBV5-5 combines with J gene TRBJ2-6; D might be TRBD1 or TRBD2, each matching 5 bases. CDR3 length: 19 residues. Germline V CDR1 and CDR2: SGHKS, YYEKEE (reference sequence). V was pared by 4 bases and J by 4 bases, with 24 bases between. The CDR3 sequence is CASSIESGTANPGANVLTF. The CDR3 bases are TGTGCCAGCAGCATCGAATCCGGGACGGCTAATCCGGGGGCCAACGTCCTGACTTTC.

The J gene is TRBJ1-5, the V gene TRBV12-5; D gene unclear. Germline CDR1 and CDR2: LGHNT and FRNRAP. There are 14 residues in the CDR3. Between the trimmed V and J ends, which lost 7 bases and 0 bases, there was a span of 10 bases. The CDR3 sequence: CASDDQDSNQPQHF. The CDR3 coding sequence is TGTGCTAGTGACGATCAGGATAGCAATCAGCCCCAGCATTTT.

The table lists this clone with a count of one. The chain links TRBV7-2 to TRBJ1-1; D remains unclear. Trimming pared 2 bases from V and 0 bases from J, leaving 13 bases between. Germline values: CDR1 SGHTA, CDR2 FQGNSA. The length of the CDR3 is 16 residues. CDR3 DNA: TGTGCCAGCAGCTTAAAGAGGGTTTCGTTGAACACTGAAGCTTTCTTT. Encoded protein: CASSLKRVSLNTEAFF. The full variable domain, rest sourced from reference TRBV7-2 and TRBJ1-1, is GAGVSQSPSNKVTEKGKDVELRCDPISGHTALYWYRQSLGQGLEFLIYFQGNSAPDKSGLPSDRFSAERTGGSVSTLTIQRTQQEDSAVYLCASSLKRVSLNTEAFFGQGTRLTVV.

This clone showed up just once. Here the CDR3 reads CASSLKGQENIQYF. The CDR3, as DNA: TGTGCCAGCAGCTTAAAGGGGCAAGAAAACATTCAGTACTTC. V and J are TRBV7-8 and TRBJ2-4; D possibly corresponds to TRBD1 (5 bases). Germline CDR1 SGHVS, CDR2 FQNEAQ. The CDR3 has 14 amino acids. V gave up 2 bases and J gave up 5 bases, with 10 bases separating them.

The CDR3 loop is CASSPRLAGVEGELFF. In DNA form, the CDR3 reads TGTGCCAGCAGCCCTAGACTAGCGGGGGTAGAAGGGGAGCTGTTTTTT. This chain uses TRBV9 with TRBJ2-2; 12 nucleotides align to TRBD2. V was clipped by 4 bases and J by 8 bases; unmatched bases: 9. The V gene's germline CDR1 is SGDLS and CDR2 YYNGEE. The CDR3 contains 16 residues.

J is TRBJ1-4 and V is TRBV27; 10 bases map to TRBD1. CDR3 length: 16 amino acids. The V gene's germline CDR1 is MNHEY and CDR2 SMNVEV (reference sequence). J lost 8 bases, V lost 6 bases, and 12 bases had no gene match. The CDR3 loop is CASRRKWTGGGEKLFF. The CDR3 region has the DNA TGTGCCAGCAGACGAAAATGGACAGGGGGAGGAGAAAAACTGTTTTTT.

The chain has TRBV6-1 and TRBJ2-7; D is ambiguous. The CDR3 is 12 residues long. CDR1 is MNHNS and CDR2 is SASEGT in the germline V gene. Trimming pared 2 bases from V and 3 bases from J, leaving 5 bases between. Written as DNA, the CDR3 is TGTGCCAGCAGTGAACTTGGCTACGAGCAGTACTTC. This gives the protein CASSELGYEQYF.

This clone was seen once. The chain joins TRBV7-9 to TRBJ2-7; TRBD2 might be the D (7 bases). Trimming pared 5 bases from V and 1 base from J, leaving 18 bases between. The CDR3 is 16 residues long. Germline V lookup: CDR1 SEHNR, CDR2 FQNEAQ (reference sequence). CDR3 nucleotide sequence: TGTGCCAGCAGCCAACGGGGGGCCGCCCTTTCCTACGAGCAGTACTTC. It encodes CASSQRGAALSYEQYF.

This sequence joins TRBV21-1 and TRBJ1-5. TRBV21-1 is tagged as a pseudogene. The CDR3 has 16 residues. The CDR3 loop is CASSKGGGGSNQPQHF. CDR3 DNA sequence: TGTGCCAGCAGCAAAGGTGGGGGAGGGAGCAATCAGCCCCAGCATTTT.

In its sample, this clone was seen once. CDR3 bases: TGTGCCACCAAGGACAGGGCCCCCGGGGAGCTGTTTTTT. It specifies CATKDRAPGELFF. The J gene is TRBJ2-2, the V gene TRBV24-1; 8 nucleotides match TRBD1. CDR3 length: 13 amino acids. Unmatched junction bases numbered 4, after V lost 8 bases and J lost 6 bases. Germline values: CDR1 KGHDR, CDR2 SFDVKD.

This chain joins TRBV7-2 and TRBJ2-3, with D perhaps TRBD2 (7 bases). The germline V gene encodes CDR1 SGHTA and CDR2 FQGNSA. The CDR3 loop spans 18 amino acids. Trimming pared 6 bases from V and 4 bases from J, leaving 26 bases between. The CDR3 DNA sequence: TGTGCCAGCAGGTTTCCGGGACTCATAGGGGGGGCTGCAGATACGCAGTATTTT. The encoded protein is CASRFPGLIGGAADTQYF.

This clone appeared a few times. The chain joins TRBV12-3 or TRBV12-4 to TRBJ2-1; D is undetermined. V gave up 5 bases and J gave up 9 bases, with 8 bases separating them. The CDR3 runs 11 residues. This chain's CDR3 is CASSRVGEQFF. As DNA, the CDR3 is TGTGCCAGCAGTAGGGTGGGTGAGCAGTTCTTC.

This chain connects TRBV7-8 to TRBJ1-2; D not resolved. CDR3 size: 12 residues. In germline, CDR1 is SGHVS, CDR2 FQNEAQ. Trimming took 1 base from V and 8 from J, leaving 8 bases between them. CDR3 protein: CASSLGVGGYTF. CDR3 nucleotides: TGTGCCAGCAGCTTAGGGGTAGGGGGCTACACCTTC. Looking up the rest from reference TRBV7-8 and TRBJ1-2 gives the full variable domain: GAGVSQSPRYKVAKRGQDVALRCDPISGHVSLFWYQQALGQGPEFLTYFQNEAQLDKSGLPSDRFFAERPEGSVSTLKIQRTQQEDSAVYLCASSLGVGGYTFGSGTRLTVV.